These 2 T cell receptor beta chains came from one sample sequenced in a study of blood T cell repertoires in COVID-19. Only in-frame clones appear in the TCRdb table, and some are missing; sequencing was by immunoSEQ multiplex PCR. The data contain 190,000 or so clones, 87% of them seen just once; the ten biggest clones take up 10% to 13%. Sample: PBMCs or T cells enriched from blood (not recorded which). These receptors came from a man aged 18 to 30 with acute COVID-19.

CDR3 in amino acids: CASTQYGLAEVGDTQYF. The CDR3 DNA follows: TGTGCCAGCACCCAATACGGGCTAGCGGAGGTGGGAGATACGCAGTATTTT. The genes are TRBV28 and TRBJ2-3, with 7 bases that match TRBD2. The CDR3 sequence is 17 residues long. With 7 bases clipped from V and 5 bases from J, the junction kept 18 bases outside the gene matches. Germline assignment: CDR1 MDHEN and CDR2 SYDVKM.

This chain uses TRBV7-3 with TRBJ2-1; 10 nucleotides agree with TRBD2. This CDR3 has 15 residues. The V and J ends lost 5 bases and 3 bases, in that order; junction bases with no gene match: 4. Germline V gives CDR1 SGHTA, CDR2 FQGTGA. CDR3 in amino acids: CASSQIAGGYNEQFF. CDR3 bases: TGTGCCAGCAGCCAGATAGCGGGAGGCTACAATGAGCAGTTCTTC.